Listed here are 9 T cell receptor beta chains from one sample, sequenced in a study of shared clonotypes between healthy human individuals. Measured with immunoSEQ multiplex PCR; TCRdb has only the in-frame clones, and not every one. The table shows a few million clones, with 93% occurring only once. The naive CD8 fraction comprised CD45RO-negative cells positively selected for CCR7 and excluded terminally differentiated effector memory CD45RA+ cells. The material sequenced was naive CD8+ T cells from PBMCs. These receptor sequences come from a man aged 18 to 35 in good health. Some clones in this sample may be carry-over from other donors' samples.

The rearrangement uses TRBV7-3 and TRBJ2-3, with 7 nucleotides matching TRBD2. J lost 2 bases, V lost 3 bases, and 5 bases had no gene match. Germline assignment: CDR1 SGHTA and CDR2 FQGTGA. This CDR3 is built from 15 residues. CDR3 residues: CASSFIRGDTDTQYF. In DNA, the CDR3 is TGTGCCAGCAGCTTTATACGGGGGGACACAGATACGCAGTATTTT.

This chain uses TRBV2 with TRBJ1-2; D is ambiguous. The V end lost 3 bases, the J end lost 5 bases, and 22 bases lay between the germline ends. The V gene's germline CDR1 is SNHLY and CDR2 FYNNEI. The CDR3 length is 17 residues. In DNA, the CDR3 is TGTGCCAGCAGTGACCGGGGAGGAGTTGCCTGGGGTTATGGCTACACCTTC. The encoded protein is CASSDRGGVAWGYGYTF. Drawing the rest from reference TRBV2 and TRBJ1-2, the complete variable domain is EPEVTQTPSHQVTQMGQEVILRCVPISNHLYFYWYRQILGQKVEFLVSFYNNEISEKSEIFDDQFSVERPDGSNFTLKIRSTKLEDSAMYFCASSDRGGVAWGYGYTFGSGTRLTVV.

The chain uses TRBV18 and TRBJ2-5; 7 positions match TRBD2. Germline V gene sequence: CDR1 KGHSH, CDR2 LQKENI. The V segment lost 0 bases and the J segment 3 bases; nucleotides outside the gene matches: 7. The CDR3 runs to 16 residues. The CDR3 loop reads CASSPPRGTTEETQYF. The DNA for the CDR3 is TGTGCCAGCTCACCACCTCGCGGGACTACCGAAGAGACCCAGTACTTC.

The chain recombines TRBV27 with TRBJ2-7, with D possibly being TRBD1 (5 bases). The germline V gene has CDR1 MNHEY and CDR2 SMNVEV (reference sequence). The V and J ends lost 7 bases and 0 bases respectively, with 10 bases between them. The CDR3 runs to 13 residues. This CDR3 reads CASTDINSYEQYF. The CDR3 nucleotides read TGTGCCAGCACGGACATTAACTCCTACGAGCAGTACTTC.

A single count supports this clone. This sequence joins TRBV4-1 and TRBJ2-1; TRBD2 matches at 8 bases. The V gene's germline CDR1 is MGHRA and CDR2 YSYEKL. This CDR3 region has 16 residues. V was clipped by 3 bases and J by 8 bases; unmatched bases: 12. The CDR3, as DNA: TGCGCCAGCAGCCATGGGAGCCAGCGGGAGATCGATGAGCAGTTCTTC. The encoded protein is CASSHGSQREIDEQFF.

The sample holds one count of this clone. The chain carries TRBV29-1 and TRBJ1-2, with TRBD1 matching 7 bases. The germline CDR1 and CDR2 sequences are SQVTM and ANQGSEA. The CDR3 runs 14 residues. Trimming at V came to 3 bases and at J to 4 bases, leaving 8 bases not matched to a gene. In DNA form, the CDR3 reads TGCAGCGTTGAGTCGGACAGGTTACTCTATGGCTACACCTTC. It codes for CSVESDRLLYGYTF.

The chain uses TRBV29-1 and TRBJ2-5; D might be TRBD1 or TRBD2, each matching 5 bases. Germline loops: CDR1 SQVTM, CDR2 ANQGSEA. The CDR3 is 15 residues long. Trimming left V 4 bases short and J 4 bases short, with 19 bases between. The CDR3 loop is CSVAQRGVVRETQYF. CDR3 sequence (DNA): TGCAGCGTTGCTCAGAGGGGAGTCGTCCGAGAGACCCAGTACTTC.

With respect to this clone: Other DNA sequences in this specimen translate into the identical CDR3. The DNA for the CDR3 is TGTGCCAGCGGGGGTCGCGGGACATACGAGCAGTACTTC. Translated, it gives CASGGRGTYEQYF. V is TRBV6-1 and J is TRBJ2-7; possibly TRBD1 or TRBD2 for D (6 bases each). The V end was cut by 8 bases, the J end by 4 bases, with 15 bases between. CDR3 length equals 13 residues. In germline, CDR1 is MNHNS, CDR2 SASEGT.

The rearrangement uses TRBV2 and TRBJ2-7; TRBD2 agrees at 7 bases. The CDR3 loop spans 15 amino acids. The ends lost 3 bases at V and 5 bases at J; junction bases unmatched: 10. Germline V gene lookup returns CDR1 SNHLY and CDR2 FYNNEI. CDR3 in amino acids: CASSDRLDGRHEQYF. In DNA, the CDR3 is TGTGCCAGCAGTGATAGACTAGACGGGAGGCACGAGCAGTACTTC.